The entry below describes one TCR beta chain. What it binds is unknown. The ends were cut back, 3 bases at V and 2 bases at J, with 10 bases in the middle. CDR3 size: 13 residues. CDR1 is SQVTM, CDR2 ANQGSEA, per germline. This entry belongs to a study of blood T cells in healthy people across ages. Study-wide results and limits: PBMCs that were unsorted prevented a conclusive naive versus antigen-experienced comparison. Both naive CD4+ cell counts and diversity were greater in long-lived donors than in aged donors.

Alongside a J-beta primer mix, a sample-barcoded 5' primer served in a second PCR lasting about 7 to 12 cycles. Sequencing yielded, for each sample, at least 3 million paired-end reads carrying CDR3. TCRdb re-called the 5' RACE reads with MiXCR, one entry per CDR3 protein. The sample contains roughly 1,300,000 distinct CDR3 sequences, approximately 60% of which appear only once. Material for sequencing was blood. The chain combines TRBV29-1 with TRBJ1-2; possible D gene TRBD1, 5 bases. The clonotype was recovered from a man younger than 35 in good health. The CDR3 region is CSVEGPRNYGYTF. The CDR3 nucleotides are TGCAGCGTTGAGGGACCCCGGAACTATGGCTACACCTTC.